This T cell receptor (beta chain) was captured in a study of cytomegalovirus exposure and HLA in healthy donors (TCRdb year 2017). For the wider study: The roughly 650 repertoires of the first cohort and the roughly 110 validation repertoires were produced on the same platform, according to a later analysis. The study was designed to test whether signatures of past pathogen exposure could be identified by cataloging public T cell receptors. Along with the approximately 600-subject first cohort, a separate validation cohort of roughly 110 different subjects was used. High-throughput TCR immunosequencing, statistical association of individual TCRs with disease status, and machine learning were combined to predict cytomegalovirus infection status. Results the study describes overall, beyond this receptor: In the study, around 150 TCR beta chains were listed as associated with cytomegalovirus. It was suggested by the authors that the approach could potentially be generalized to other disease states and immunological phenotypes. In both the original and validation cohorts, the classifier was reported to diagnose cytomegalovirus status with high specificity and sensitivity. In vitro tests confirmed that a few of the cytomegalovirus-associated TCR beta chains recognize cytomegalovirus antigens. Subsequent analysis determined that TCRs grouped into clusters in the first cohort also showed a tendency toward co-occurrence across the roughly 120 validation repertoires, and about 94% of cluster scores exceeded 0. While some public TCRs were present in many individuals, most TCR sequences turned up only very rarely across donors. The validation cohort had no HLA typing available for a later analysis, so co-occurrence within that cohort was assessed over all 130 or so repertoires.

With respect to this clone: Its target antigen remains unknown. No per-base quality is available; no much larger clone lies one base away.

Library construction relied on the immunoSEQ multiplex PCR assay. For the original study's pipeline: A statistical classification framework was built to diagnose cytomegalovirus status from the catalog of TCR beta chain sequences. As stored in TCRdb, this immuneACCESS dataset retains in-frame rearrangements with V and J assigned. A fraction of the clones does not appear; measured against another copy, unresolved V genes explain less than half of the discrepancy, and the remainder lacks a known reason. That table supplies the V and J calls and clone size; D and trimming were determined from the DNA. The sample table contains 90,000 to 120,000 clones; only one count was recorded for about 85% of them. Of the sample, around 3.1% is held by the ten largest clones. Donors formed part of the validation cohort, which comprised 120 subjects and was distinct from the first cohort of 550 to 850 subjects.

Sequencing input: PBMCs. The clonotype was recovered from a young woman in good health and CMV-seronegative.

Here is the DNA: TGTGCCAGCAGCTTAATAGGGACAGGGCCGAAAAACTATGGCTACACCTTC. Its protein product is CASSLIGTGPKNYGYTF. The sequence links TRBV7-9 to TRBJ1-2; TRBD1 fits 9 bases in the junction. V has 2 bases trimmed and J has 2 bases trimmed; junction bases matching no gene number 9. The CDR3, from cysteine to phenylalanine, totals 17 residues. The DNA shown is the 51-base CDR3, in frame from base 1. The germline V gene (reference sequence) supplies CDR1 SEHNR and CDR2 FQNEAQ. The entire variable domain, with the stretches around the CDR3 drawn from the reference TRBV7-9 and TRBJ1-2 proteins, is DTGVSQNPRHKITKRGQNVTFRCDPISEHNRLYWYRQTLGQGPEFLTYFQNEAQLEKSRLLSDRFSAERPKGSFSTLEIQRTEQGDSAMYLCASSLIGTGPKNYGYTFGSGTRLTVV.